This T cell receptor (beta chain) was sequenced in a study of blood T cell repertoires in COVID-19. Data came from immunoSEQ multiplex PCR; TCRdb stores just in-frame clones and leaves some out. The sample records around 190,000 clones, around 84% being singletons. The CDR3 length is 16 residues. The germline V and J ends were trimmed by 5 bases and 8 bases, with 21 bases remaining between them. Germline V gene data show CDR1 as SGHTA and CDR2 as FQGNSA. The chain carries TRBV7-2 and TRBJ2-2, with a possible D match to TRBD1 (6 bases). Material for sequencing was peripheral blood. This TCR was recovered from a human donor in a cohort sampled during active COVID-19. The CDR3 coding sequence is TGTGCCAGCAGCCGGGACCCTCAGGGGTTCGGGGGGGAGCTGTTTTTT. This gives the protein CASSRDPQGFGGELFF.